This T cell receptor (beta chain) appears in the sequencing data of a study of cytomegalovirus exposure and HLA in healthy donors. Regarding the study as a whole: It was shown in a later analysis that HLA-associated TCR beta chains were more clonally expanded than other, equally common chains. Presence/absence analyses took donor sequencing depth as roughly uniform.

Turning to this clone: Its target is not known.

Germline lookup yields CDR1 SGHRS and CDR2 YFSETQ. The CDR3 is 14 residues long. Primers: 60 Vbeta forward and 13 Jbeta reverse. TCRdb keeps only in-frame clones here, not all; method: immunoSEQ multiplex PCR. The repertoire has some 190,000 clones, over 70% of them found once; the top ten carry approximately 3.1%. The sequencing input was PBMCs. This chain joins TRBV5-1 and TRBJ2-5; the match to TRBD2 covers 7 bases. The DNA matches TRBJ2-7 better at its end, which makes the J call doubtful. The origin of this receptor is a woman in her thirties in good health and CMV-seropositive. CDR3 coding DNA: TGCGCCAGCAGCTTGGTTGCGGGAGACGACGAGCAGTACTTC. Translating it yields CASSLVAGDDEQYF.